This TCR beta chain emerged from a study of Tregs in tolerant kidney transplant recipients. Findings and limits, study-wide: Changing PCR primers prevented nucleotide comparison between some patients' samples. Findings come from small patient numbers and require larger validation. Tolerant patients' donor-specific Tregs expanded beyond overall Tregs, suggesting antigen-driven growth.

Method: immunoSEQ multiplex PCR; TCRdb's copy keeps in-frame clones and lacks some. This specimen shows tens of thousands of clones; the ten leading clones hold 1.8%. Recipients received nonmyeloablative bone marrow transplants from related graft donors, with transient mixed chimerism. Unstimulated regulatory T cells (CD4+CD25+CD127-), CD4+CD25- non-regulatory cells, CD4 and CD8 cells were FACS-sorted from thawed PBMCs. Points on this clone: Its antigen remains unidentified.

This clonotype originated in a human patient who received a combined kidney and bone marrow transplant. Some T cells may arise from the graft donor. Specimen: CD4+ T cells from blood (PBMCs), collected 24 months after the transplant.

CDR3 region: CASSPTASSSYEQYF. CDR3 bases read: TGTGCCAGCTCACCAACAGCCTCGAGCTCCTACGAG. The rearrangement joins TRBV18 to TRBJ2-7; D unclear. The CDR3 end is not reached by the read, which stops 3 residues before it; the germline J gene fills it in. Germline loops: CDR1 KGHSH, CDR2 LQKENI. V was pared by 2 bases and J by 0 bases, with 11 bases between. The CDR3 has 15 amino acids.